Below, one TCR beta chain is given with its context. This specimen comes from a study of T cell changes during pregnancy in multiple sclerosis. The CDR3 sequence is 14 residues long. The germline CDR1 and CDR2 sequences are SGHVS and FNYEAQ. V was pared by 5 bases and J by 3 bases, with 7 bases of the junction left unmatched. The data were produced by immunoSEQ multiplex PCR, yet TCRdb's version contains in-frame clones alone and is incomplete. The sample has 100,000 to 150,000 clones, roughly 92% seen once; the top ten hold roughly 6.2%. The source is a female donor with multiple sclerosis, enrolled in a pregnancy study. The chain uses TRBV7-6 and TRBJ2-7; 7 bases fit TRBD2. Source: peripheral blood, taken before pregnancy. CDR3 sequence: CASSVSGTNYEQYF. In DNA form, the CDR3 reads TGTGCCAGCAGCGTATCCGGGACTAACTACGAGCAGTACTTC.